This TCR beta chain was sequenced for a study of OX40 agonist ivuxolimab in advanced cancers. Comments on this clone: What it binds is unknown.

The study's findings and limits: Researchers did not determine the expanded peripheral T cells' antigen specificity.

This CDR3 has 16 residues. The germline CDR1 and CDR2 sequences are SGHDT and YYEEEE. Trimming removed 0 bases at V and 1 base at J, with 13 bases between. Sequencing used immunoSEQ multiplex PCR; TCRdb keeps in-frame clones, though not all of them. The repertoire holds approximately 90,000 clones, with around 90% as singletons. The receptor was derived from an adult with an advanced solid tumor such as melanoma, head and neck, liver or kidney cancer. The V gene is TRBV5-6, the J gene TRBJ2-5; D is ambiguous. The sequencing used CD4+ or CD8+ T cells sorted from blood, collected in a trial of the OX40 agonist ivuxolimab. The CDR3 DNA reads TGTGCCAGCAGCTTGGATTTACTACATGGCCAAGAGACCCAGTACTTC. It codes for CASSLDLLHGQETQYF.